Sequencing of this TCR beta chain was carried out in a study of T-cell reconstitution after alpha-beta-depleted transplantation in children. Study conclusions and caveats: Reportedly, alpha-beta T cells present about two months post-transplant originated from several hundred expanded clones of graft origin.

Unique molecular identifiers tagged the TCRbeta library. Each CDR3 protein is one row after TCRdb ran MiXCR on the PCR reads. The data contain approximately 170,000 distinct CDR3 sequences, roughly 11% of them seen just once; the ten biggest clones take up about 13%. This clonotype has ten or more counts. The antigen is undetermined. Germline-derived CDR1 and CDR2 are SGHRS and YFSETQ. Trimming took 4 bases from V and 2 from J; bases not matched to a gene: 7. The CDR3 runs to 16 residues. The receptor was isolated from a boy aged 2 to 10 with acute myeloid leukemia, due to receive a stem cell transplant. Sequenced here: PBMCs, sampled before TCRalphabeta/CD19-depleted stem cell transplant. The chain has TRBV5-1 and TRBJ1-5; 9 nucleotides agree with TRBD1. The CDR3 loop is CASSLGQGEGNQPQHF. The DNA for the CDR3 is TGCGCCAGCAGCCTGGGACAGGGAGAGGGCAATCAGCCCCAGCATTTT.